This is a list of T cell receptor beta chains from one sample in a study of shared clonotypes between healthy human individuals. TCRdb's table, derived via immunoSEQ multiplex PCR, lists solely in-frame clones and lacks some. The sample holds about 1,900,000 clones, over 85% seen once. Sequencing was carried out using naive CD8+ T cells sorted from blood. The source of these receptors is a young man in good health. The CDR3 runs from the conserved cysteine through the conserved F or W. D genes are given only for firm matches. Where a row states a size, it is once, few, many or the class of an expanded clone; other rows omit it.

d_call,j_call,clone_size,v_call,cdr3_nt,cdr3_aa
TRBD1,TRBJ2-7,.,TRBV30,TGTGCCTGGGGGACAGGGGACTCCTACGAGCAGTACTTC,CAWGTGDSYEQYF
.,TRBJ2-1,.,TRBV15,TGTGCCACCAGCAGAGATCGGTACGGTAGCCGGATACTTGGGCAGTTCTTC,CATSRDRYGSRILGQFF
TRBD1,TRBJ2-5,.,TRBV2,TGTGCCAGCAGTGAGGGACAGTTACAAGAGACCCAGTACTTC,CASSEGQLQETQYF
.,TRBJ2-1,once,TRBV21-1,TGTGCCAGCAGCCCCGGGACAGGGGTTAAGTCCTACAATGAGCAGTTCTTC,CASSPGTGVKSYNEQFF
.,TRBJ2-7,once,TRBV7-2,TGTGCCAGCAGCCCTACATTGGCGGGCCTCTCCTACGAGCAGTACTTC,CASSPTLAGLSYEQYF
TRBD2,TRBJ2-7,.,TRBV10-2,TGCGCCAGTGCTAGCGGGGGACCTTACGAGCAGTACTTC,CASASGGPYEQYF
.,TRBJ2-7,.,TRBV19,TGTGCCAGTAGTATAAGTAGCACGGGCTACGAGCAGTACTTC,CASSISSTGYEQYF
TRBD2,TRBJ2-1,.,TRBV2,TGTGCCAGCACACTAGCGGGAGCGTCCAATGAGCAGTTCTTC,CASTLAGASNEQFF
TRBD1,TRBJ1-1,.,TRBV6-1,TGTGCCAGCAGTAGTGACAGGGTGAACACTGAAGCTTTCTTT,CASSSDRVNTEAFF
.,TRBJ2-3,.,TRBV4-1,TGCGCCAGCAGCCAAGAAAGGGGGGCCGGGGAAGAGGATACGCAGTATTTT,CASSQERGAGEEDTQYF
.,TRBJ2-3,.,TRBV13,TGTGCCAGCAGCTCCCGAGAAAGCACAGATACGCAGTATTTT,CASSSRESTDTQYF
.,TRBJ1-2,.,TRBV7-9,TGTGCCAGCAGCTTAGTCGGTGGGCTCCTCGGCTACACCTTC,CASSLVGGLLGYTF
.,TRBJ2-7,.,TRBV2,TGTGCCAGCAGTGAAGGGTCGGGGACAATCGGGGAGCAGTACTTC,CASSEGSGTIGEQYF
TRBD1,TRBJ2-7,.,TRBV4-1,TGCGCCAGCGCGATAACGGGACAGGGCTACGAGCAGTACTTC,CASAITGQGYEQYF
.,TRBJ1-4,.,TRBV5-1,TGCGCCAGCAGCTTGGCACCCTTTACAGGAACTAATGAAAAACTGTTTTTT,CASSLAPFTGTNEKLFF
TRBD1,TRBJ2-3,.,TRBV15,TGTGCCACCTGGGACAGGGGGCGGACAGATACGCAGTATTTT,CATWDRGRTDTQYF
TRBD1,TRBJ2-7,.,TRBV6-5,TGTGCCAGCTGGGCCCTGAAACAGGGGGACTACGAGCAGTACTTC,CASWALKQGDYEQYF
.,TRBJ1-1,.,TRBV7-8,TGTGCCAGCAGCCCTACGCGGACCACTGAAGCTTTCTTT,CASSPTRTTEAFF
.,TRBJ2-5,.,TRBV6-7,TGTGCCAGCAGTTGCGGGACAGAGCAAGAGACCCAGTACTTC,CASSCGTEQETQYF
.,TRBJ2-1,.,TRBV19,TGTGCCAGTAGTATAGACGCAGAAGGGGAGCAGTTCTTC,CASSIDAEGEQFF
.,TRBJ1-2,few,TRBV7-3,TGTGCCAGCAGCTTAACAGGGGACTATGGCTACACCTTC,CASSLTGDYGYTF
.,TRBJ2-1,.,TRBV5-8,TGTGCCAGCAGCTCAGGAGGTTTGGGGGGAGATGAGCAGTTCTTC,CASSSGGLGGDEQFF
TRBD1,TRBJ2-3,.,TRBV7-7,TGTGCTAGCAGCCCCGGACAGGGAGTTTCTAGGGATACGCAGTATTTT,CASSPGQGVSRDTQYF
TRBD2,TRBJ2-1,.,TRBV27,TGTGCCAGCGGCGGGGGGGCCTTAGTGAATGAGCAGTTCTTC,CASGGGALVNEQFF
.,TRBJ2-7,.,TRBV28,TGTGCCAGCACCCTTCCGGGGCAGGGGGAGCAGTACTTC,CASTLPGQGEQYF
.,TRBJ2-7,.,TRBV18,TGTGCCAGCTCACCATATTTTACGGACTCCTACGAGCAGTACTTC,CASSPYFTDSYEQYF
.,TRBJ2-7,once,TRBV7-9,TGTGCCAGCAGCTTGGACAGTATCTACGAGCAGTACTTC,CASSLDSIYEQYF
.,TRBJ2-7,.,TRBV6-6,TGTGCCAGCAGTTACTCAACTGGGGGCTACGAGCAGTACTTC,CASSYSTGGYEQYF
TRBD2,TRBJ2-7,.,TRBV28,TGTGCCAGCAGTATAGCGGGGGCCGCCTACGAGCAGTACTTC,CASSIAGAAYEQYF
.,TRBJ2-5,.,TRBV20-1,TGCAGTGCAAAGTCCGTAGAGACCCAGTACTTC,CSAKSVETQYF
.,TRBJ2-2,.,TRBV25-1,TGTGCCAGCAGTTTTGAGATGGCAGCGAACACCGGGGAGCTGTTTTTT,CASSFEMAANTGELFF
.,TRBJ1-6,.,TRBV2,TGTGCCACCACATTCCCTTGGTCCTATAATTCACCCCTCCACTTT,CATTFPWSYNSPLHF
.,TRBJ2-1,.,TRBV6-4,TGTGCCAGCAGGCCCCATCCCGGGGTCTACAATGAGCAGTTCTTC,CASRPHPGVYNEQFF
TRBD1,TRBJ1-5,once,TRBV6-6,TGTGCCAGCAGTCTGGACAGGTTTGGCAATCAGCCCCAGCATTTT,CASSLDRFGNQPQHF
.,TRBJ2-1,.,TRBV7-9,TGTGCCAGCAGCGAAAGGACTTACTACAATGAGCAGTTCTTC,CASSERTYYNEQFF
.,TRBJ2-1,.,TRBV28,TGTGCCAGCAGTTTTAGGGACACAATCACATACAACAATGAGCAGTTCTTC,CASSFRDTITYNNEQFF
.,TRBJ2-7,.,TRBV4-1,TGCGCCAGCAGTCAAAGGGACACAGATCCCTACGAGCAGTACTTC,CASSQRDTDPYEQYF
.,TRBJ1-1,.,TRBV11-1,TGTGCCAGCAGCTTAGTACAGAACACTGAAGCTTTCTTT,CASSLVQNTEAFF
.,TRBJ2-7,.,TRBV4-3,TGCGCCAGCAGCCAAGGCTATCCTTCCTACGAGCAGTACTTC,CASSQGYPSYEQYF
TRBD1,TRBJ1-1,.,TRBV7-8,TGTGCCAGCAGCCCTTATACAGGGGACACTGAAGCTTTCTTT,CASSPYTGDTEAFF
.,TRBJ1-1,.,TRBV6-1,TGTGCCAGCAGTGAAGCTAGCTACACTGAAGCTTTCTTT,CASSEASYTEAFF
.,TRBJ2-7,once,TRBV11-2,TGTGCCAGCAGCTTAGGAGCAGTATCCTACGAGCAGTACTTC,CASSLGAVSYEQYF
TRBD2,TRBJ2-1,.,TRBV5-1,TGCGCCAGCAGCCCGGTAGGGACTAGCGGGTATTACAATGAGCAGTTCTTC,CASSPVGTSGYYNEQFF
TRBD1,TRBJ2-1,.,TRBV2,TGTGCCAGCAGCAACAGGGGGGCCTACAATGAGCAGTTCTTC,CASSNRGAYNEQFF
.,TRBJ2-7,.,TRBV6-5,TGTGCCAGCAGTTACCTGACTGTCTACGAGCAGTACTTC,CASSYLTVYEQYF
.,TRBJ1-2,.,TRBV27,TGTGCCAGCAGTTTTATTTGGGGGCCATTCTACTATGGCTACACCTTC,CASSFIWGPFYYGYTF
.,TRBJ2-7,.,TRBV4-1,TGCGCCAGCAGCCAAGTCACAGGGACTTTCTACGAGCAGTACTTC,CASSQVTGTFYEQYF
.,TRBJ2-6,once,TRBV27,TGTGCCAGCAGTGTTGACCTCTCTGGGGCCAACGTCCTGACTTTC,CASSVDLSGANVLTF
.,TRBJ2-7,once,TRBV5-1,TGCGCCAGCAGCTTGGTTACCAGCTACGAGCAGTACTTC,CASSLVTSYEQYF
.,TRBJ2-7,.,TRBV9,TGTGCCAGCAGCGCGGGCCCTTACGGGGAGCAGTACTTC,CASSAGPYGEQYF
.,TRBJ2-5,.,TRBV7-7,TGTGCTAGCAGCTCGTTGGGATCGGGTCCCCTCCAAGAGACCCAGTACTTC,CASSSLGSGPLQETQYF
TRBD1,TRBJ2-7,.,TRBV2,TGTGCCAGCAGTGAACCGGACAGGGTGTCCGAGCAGTACTTC,CASSEPDRVSEQYF
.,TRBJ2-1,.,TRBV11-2,TGTGCCAGCAGGGATGAGGGGGAGGGGATGTACAATGAGCAGTTCTTC,CASRDEGEGMYNEQFF